Presented here are 2 T cell receptor beta chains from one specimen sequenced in a study of cytomegalovirus exposure and HLA in healthy donors. The study ran its PCR with 60 Vbeta and 13 Jbeta primers. Profiled with immunoSEQ multiplex PCR; TCRdb holds only in-frame clones, not every one. Of 100,000 to 150,000 clones listed, around four fifths are singletons. Source material: PBMCs. The receptors here all came from a man between 25 and 39 years old in good health and CMV-seropositive.

The CDR3 DNA reads as TGTGCCAGCAGAGGGGACAGGGGACGGGGTGAGCAGTTCTTC. Translating it yields CASRGDRGRGEQFF. V and J are TRBV27 and TRBJ2-1, with 10 nucleotides matching TRBD1. The J segment lost 9 bases and the V segment lost 6 bases, leaving 8 bases of the junction unmatched. The CDR3 spans 14 residues. The germline CDR1 and CDR2 sequences are MNHEY and SMNVEV (reference sequence).

This chain connects TRBV10-3 to TRBJ1-2, with 7 bases fitting TRBD1. There are 14 residues in the CDR3. The V gene's germline CDR1 is ENHRY and CDR2 SYGVKD. V dropped 8 bases and J dropped 6; count of bases not matched to a gene: 12. CDR3 sequence reads: CAIPRGVGQNGYTF. CDR3 nucleotides: TGTGCCATCCCCAGAGGGGTGGGACAGAATGGCTACACCTTC.